The 9 T cell receptor beta chains presented below share a single source sample, sequenced in a study of early T cells in non-severe SARS-CoV-2 infection. TCRdb analysed the 5' RACE reads with MiXCR anew, one entry per CDR3 protein. The data contain some 57,000 distinct CDR3 sequences, approximately 8% of them singletons. The specimen sequenced was whole blood. Source of these receptors: an adult who was a healthcare worker with PCR-confirmed SARS-CoV-2 infection or an uninfected control (not recorded which).

This clonotype was seen ten or more times. The chain employs TRBV6-6 and TRBJ2-7; the match to TRBD1 covers 9 bases. Per the germline V gene, CDR1 is MNHNY and CDR2 is SVGAGI (reference sequence). J was trimmed by 6 bases and V by 10 bases; bases with no gene match: 13. CDR3 length: 14 residues. CDR3 loop: CATVQGALLGEQYF. The CDR3 nucleotides read TGTGCCACCGTACAGGGGGCCCTCCTTGGCGAGCAGTACTTC.

The genes are TRBV20-1 and TRBJ2-5, with D perhaps matching TRBD2 (6 bases). V was pared by 3 bases and J by 5 bases, with 16 bases between. This CDR3 has 14 residues. Germline loops: CDR1 DFQATT, CDR2 SNEGSKA (reference sequence). CDR3 sequence (DNA): TGCAGTGCTAGCTACGCGGAGGGGTTCGAGACCCAGTACTTC. Its protein product is CSASYAEGFETQYF.

The chain carries TRBV5-1 and TRBJ1-2; 8 nucleotides agree with TRBD1. V lost 0 bases, J lost 7 bases, and 5 bases stayed unmatched. Germline CDR1 reads SGHRS; CDR2 reads YFSETQ. The CDR3 consists of 14 residues. Written as DNA, the CDR3 is TGCGCCAGCAGCTTGGCAACCGGGACAGGTGGCTACACCTTC. As protein: CASSLATGTGGYTF.

This clonotype was counted only a few times. The J gene is TRBJ2-7, the V gene TRBV7-9, with D perhaps TRBD1 (5 bases). The germline V and J ends were trimmed by 1 base and 6 bases, with 16 bases remaining between them. This CDR3 comprises 15 residues. Germline CDR1 SEHNR, CDR2 FQNEAQ (reference sequence). DNA of the CDR3: TGTGCCAGCAGCTTAGGAACCCCAGGGCATAGCGAGCAGTACTTC. Protein: CASSLGTPGHSEQYF.

The rearrangement joins TRBV27 to TRBJ2-3, with D uncertain. V shed 3 bases and J shed 0 bases, with 10 bases lying between them. The CDR3 extends over 15 amino acids. The germline V gene encodes CDR1 MNHEY and CDR2 SMNVEV (reference sequence). The CDR3 sequence is CASSLNDPSTDTQYF. In DNA form, the CDR3 reads TGTGCCAGCAGTTTGAACGATCCTAGCACAGATACGCAGTATTTT.

The J gene is TRBJ2-1, the V gene TRBV19; D possibly corresponds to TRBD1 (6 bases). V lost 5 bases and J lost 5, with 22 bases in between. CDR3 length equals 17 residues. Germline lookup yields CDR1 LNHDA and CDR2 SQIVND (reference sequence). The DNA for the CDR3 is TGTGCCAGTAGTCCCTCGGACAGTTACCATCTCCACAATGAGCAGTTCTTC. The encoded protein is CASSPSDSYHLHNEQFF. The variable domain in full, with the rest retrieved from reference TRBV19 and TRBJ2-1, is DGGITQSPKYLFRKEGQNVTLSCEQNLNHDAMYWYRQDPGQGLRLIYYSQIVNDFQKGDIAEGYSVSREKKESFPLTVTSAQKNPTAFYLCASSPSDSYHLHNEQFFGPGTRLTVL.

The chain combines TRBV6-5 with TRBJ1-5; the D is unclear. The CDR3 loop spans 15 amino acids. Germline-derived CDR1 and CDR2 are MNHEY and SVGAGI. Trimming removed 7 bases at V and 5 bases at J, with 18 bases between. CDR3 nucleotide sequence: TGTGCCAGCAAAGACCTTGATGTTCCTTATCAGCCCCAGCATTTT. Protein: CASKDLDVPYQPQHF.

The chain carries TRBV13 and TRBJ2-1; D may be TRBD1 (6 bases). Germline CDR1 is PRHDT and CDR2 is FYEKMQ (reference sequence). V lost 1 base, J lost 11 bases, and 18 bases lay in between. This CDR3 comprises 15 residues. The DNA of the CDR3 is TGTGCCAGCAGCTTAGAGGGGGAGTTGGTAGACCAGCAGTTCTTC. The encoded protein is CASSLEGELVDQQFF.

This clonotype was counted between two and nine times. Here the CDR3 reads CASSYGPGAYEQYF. CDR3 DNA: TGTGCCAGCAGTTACGGGCCAGGGGCCTACGAGCAGTACTTC. The chain combines TRBV6-5 with TRBJ2-7; a weak D match, TRBD1 (6 bases). V lost 2 bases and J 2 bases, leaving 10 bases between the germline ends. The CDR3 sequence is 14 residues long. Germline V gene lookup returns CDR1 MNHEY and CDR2 SVGAGI.